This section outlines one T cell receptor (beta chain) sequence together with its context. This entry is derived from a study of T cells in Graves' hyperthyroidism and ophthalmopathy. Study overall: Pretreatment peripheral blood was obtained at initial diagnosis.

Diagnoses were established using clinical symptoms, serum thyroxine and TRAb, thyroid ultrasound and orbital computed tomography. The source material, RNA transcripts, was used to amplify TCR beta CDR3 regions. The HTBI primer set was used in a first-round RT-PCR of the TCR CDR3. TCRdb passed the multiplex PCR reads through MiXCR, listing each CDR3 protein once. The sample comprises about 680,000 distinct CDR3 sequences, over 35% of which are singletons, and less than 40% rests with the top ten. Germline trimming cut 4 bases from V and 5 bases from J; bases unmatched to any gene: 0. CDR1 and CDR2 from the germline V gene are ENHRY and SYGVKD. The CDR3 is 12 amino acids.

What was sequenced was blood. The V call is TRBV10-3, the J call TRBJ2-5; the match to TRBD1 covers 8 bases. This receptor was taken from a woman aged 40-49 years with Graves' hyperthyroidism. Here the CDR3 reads CAISGTGETQYF. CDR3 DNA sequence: TGTGCCATCAGTGGGACAGGGGAGACCCAGTACTTC.